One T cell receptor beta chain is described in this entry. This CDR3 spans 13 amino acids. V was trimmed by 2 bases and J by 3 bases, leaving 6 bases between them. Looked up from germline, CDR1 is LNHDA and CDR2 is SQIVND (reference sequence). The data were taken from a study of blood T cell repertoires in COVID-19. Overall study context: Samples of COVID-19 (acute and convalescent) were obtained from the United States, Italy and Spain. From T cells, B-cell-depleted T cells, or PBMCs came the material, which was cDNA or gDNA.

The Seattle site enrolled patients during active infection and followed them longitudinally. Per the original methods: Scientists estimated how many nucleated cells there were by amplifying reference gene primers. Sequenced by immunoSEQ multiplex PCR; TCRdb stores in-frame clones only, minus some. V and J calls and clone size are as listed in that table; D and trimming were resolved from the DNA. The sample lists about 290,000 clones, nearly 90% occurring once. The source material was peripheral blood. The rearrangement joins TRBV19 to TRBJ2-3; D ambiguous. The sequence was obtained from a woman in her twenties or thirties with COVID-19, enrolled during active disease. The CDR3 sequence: CASSILVTDTQYF. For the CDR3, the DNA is TGTGCCAGTAGTATACTAGTAACAGATACGCAGTATTTT. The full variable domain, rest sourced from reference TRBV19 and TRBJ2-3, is DGGITQSPKYLFRKEGQNVTLSCEQNLNHDAMYWYRQDPGQGLRLIYYSQIVNDFQKGDIAEGYSVSREKKESFPLTVTSAQKNPTAFYLCASSILVTDTQYFGPGTRLTVL.